Listed here are 18 T cell receptor beta chains from one sample, sequenced in a study of T cell responses to AZD1222 COVID-19 vaccine. Assay used: immunoSEQ multiplex PCR; TCRdb lists only in-frame clones, some missing. The sample consists of 90,000 to 120,000 clones, about 90% of them appearing once. This material consisted of peripheral blood, taken 28 days after the second AZD1222 dose. The receptors stem from an adult who received the AZD1222 COVID-19 vaccine.

The J gene is TRBJ2-1, the V gene TRBV10-1; 9 nucleotides agree with TRBD1. Germline V gives CDR1 WNHNN, CDR2 SYGVQD (reference sequence). V trimming: 2 bases; J trimming: 14 bases; junction bases outside the gene matches: 7. The CDR3 loop spans 13 amino acids. This CDR3 reads CASSERNRGRKFF. In nucleotides, the CDR3 is TGCGCCAGCAGTGAGCGAAACAGGGGGCGGAAGTTCTTC.

The V and J genes are TRBV5-6 and TRBJ1-5; 11 positions agree with TRBD1. CDR1 SGHDT and CDR2 YYEEEE come from the germline V gene. The junction had 2 bases not matched to a gene; V was cut back by 0 bases and J by 6 bases. The CDR3 covers 15 residues. CDR3 amino acids: CASSLGTGGGQPQHF. CDR3 DNA sequence: TGTGCCAGCAGCTTGGGGACAGGGGGCGGTCAGCCCCAGCATTTT.

The chain carries TRBV7-8 and TRBJ1-1; no firm D call. The germline CDR1 and CDR2 sequences are SGHVS and FQNEAQ. Trimming took off 4 bases at V and 5 bases at J, with 8 bases between the two ends. The CDR3 loop spans 12 amino acids. This CDR3 is CASSWANTEAFF. The CDR3 DNA reads TGTGCCAGCAGCTGGGCTAATACTGAAGCTTTCTTT.

The rearrangement links TRBV28 to TRBJ1-1; D gene ambiguous. V dropped 6 bases and J dropped 2 bases, with 7 bases sitting between them. The CDR3 consists of 12 residues. The germline V gene has CDR1 MDHEN and CDR2 SYDVKM. The CDR3 nucleotides are TGTGCCAGCAGATACACTAACACTGAAGCTTTCTTT. This encodes CASRYTNTEAFF.

This sequence joins TRBV4-1 and TRBJ1-2, with 10 bases that match TRBD1. This CDR3 spans 14 amino acids. The germline gives CDR1 MGHRA, CDR2 YSYEKL. With 3 bases clipped from V and 8 bases from J, the junction kept 6 bases outside the gene matches. CDR3 DNA: TGCGCCAGCAGCCAGGGGGACAGGGGTAGGGGCTACACCTTC. This encodes CASSQGDRGRGYTF.

The rearrangement links TRBV7-9 to TRBJ2-2; D uncertain. The CDR3 is made up of 12 amino acids. Germline V gene sequence: CDR1 SEHNR, CDR2 FQNEAQ (reference sequence). Trimming removed 1 base from V and 5 bases from J, with 2 bases in between. CDR3 sequence (DNA): TGTGCCAGCAGCTTAGGGACCGGGGAGCTGTTTTTT. Translated: CASSLGTGELFF.

This clone is a singleton in its sample. CDR3 DNA sequence: TGCGCCAGCAGCCAATGGGTAGGGGGACGGCAGCCCCAGCATTTT. It yields the protein CASSQWVGGRQPQHF. The rearrangement joins TRBV4-1 to TRBJ1-5; weak D call: TRBD1 (6 bases). The germline gives CDR1 MGHRA, CDR2 YSYEKL. This CDR3 spans 15 amino acids. V lost 2 bases, J lost 7 bases, and 15 bases lay in between.

The chain uses TRBV30 and TRBJ2-7, with 8 bases matching TRBD2. This CDR3 is built from 15 residues. V lost 1 base, J lost 4 bases, and 9 bases stayed unmatched. Germline lookup yields CDR1 GTSNPN and CDR2 SVGIG (reference sequence). CDR3 protein: CAWSDSGRVTYEQYF. The CDR3 nucleotides read TGTGCCTGGAGTGACTCCGGGAGGGTAACATACGAGCAGTACTTC.

This sequence joins TRBV27 and TRBJ2-5, with 8 bases that match TRBD2. This CDR3 spans 14 amino acids. Germline V CDR1 and CDR2: MNHEY, SMNVEV (reference sequence). Trimming cost V 3 bases and J 7 bases; bases outside gene matches: 7. This chain's CDR3 is CASSFAGGPGTQYF. For the CDR3, the DNA is TGTGCCAGCAGTTTCGCGGGAGGCCCTGGGACCCAGTACTTC.

This chain connects TRBV5-5 to TRBJ2-1; 10 nucleotides match TRBD2. The length of the CDR3 is 15 residues. Germline assignment: CDR1 SGHKS and CDR2 YYEKEE (reference sequence). The V segment lost 6 bases and the J segment 6 bases; nucleotides outside the gene matches: 9. CDR3 region: CASNLLAGPGNEQFF. Written as DNA, the CDR3 is TGTGCCAGCAACCTACTAGCGGGACCGGGCAATGAGCAGTTCTTC.

The chain employs TRBV19 and TRBJ2-2; either TRBD1 or TRBD2 may supply D (5 bases each). V was clipped by 8 bases and J by 0 bases, with 16 bases between them. CDR1 LNHDA and CDR2 SQIVND come from the germline V gene (reference sequence). The CDR3 is made up of 16 amino acids. The CDR3 coding sequence is TGTGCCAGTCTCCCTCCGGGACGGTCGAACACCGGGGAGCTGTTTTTT. Encoded protein: CASLPPGRSNTGELFF.

The gene calls are TRBV6-6 and TRBJ2-5; TRBD2 agrees at 10 bases. The germline V gene has CDR1 MNHNY and CDR2 SVGAGI (reference sequence). The CDR3 totals 15 residues. Trimming at V came to 6 bases and at J to 4 bases, leaving 8 bases not matched to a gene. The CDR3 nucleotides read TGTGCCAGCAGATTCGGGACTAGCGAAGGAGAGACCCAGTACTTC. This codes for CASRFGTSEGETQYF.

The rearrangement links TRBV30 to TRBJ2-1; 7 bases map to TRBD2. V shed 7 bases, J shed 9 bases, and the junction held 6 bases outside the gene matches. Germline V CDR1 and CDR2: GTSNPN, SVGIG (reference sequence). There are 11 residues in the CDR3. The CDR3 coding sequence is TGTGCCTCAGGGTGGGGGGGTGAGCAGTTCTTC. Residues: CASGWGGEQFF.

The rearrangement uses TRBV12-3 or TRBV12-4 and TRBJ1-4; possibly TRBD1 for D (5 bases). The CDR3 spans 13 residues. V lost 8 bases and J lost 13, with 20 bases in between. The CDR3 DNA is TGTGCCAGCTCAGTTACGCGGGGCGGTGGACTGTTTTTT. Translating gives CASSVTRGGGLFF.

CDR3 DNA: TGTGCCAGCAGTTTAACACTAGCGGGAGGTACAGATACGCAGTATTTT. It encodes CASSLTLAGGTDTQYF. This chain connects TRBV28 to TRBJ2-3; 12 bases fit TRBD2. The length of the CDR3 is 16 residues. Germline V lookup: CDR1 MDHEN, CDR2 SYDVKM. V lost 2 bases, J lost 3 bases, and 3 bases stayed unmatched.

The chain has TRBV10-3 and TRBJ2-1; 10 positions agree with TRBD1. With 3 bases clipped from V and 4 bases from J, the junction kept 6 bases outside the gene matches. This CDR3 comprises 16 residues. In germline, CDR1 is ENHRY, CDR2 SYGVKD. CDR3: CAISETGTGAYNEQFF. Written as DNA, the CDR3 is TGTGCCATCAGTGAAACCGGGACAGGGGCGTACAATGAGCAGTTCTTC.

This CDR3 is CASSVGTMSGYTF. DNA for the CDR3: TGTGCCAGCAGCGTCGGGACAATGAGTGGCTACACCTTC. V gene TRBV7-2 combines with J gene TRBJ1-2; D might be TRBD1 (6 bases). V dropped 5 bases and J dropped 7 bases, with 14 bases sitting between them. The CDR3 contains 13 residues. Germline-derived CDR1 and CDR2 are SGHTA and FQGNSA.

V usage is TRBV7-9 and J usage is TRBJ2-7; D is ambiguous. The germline gives CDR1 SEHNR, CDR2 FQNEAQ (reference sequence). The germline V and J ends were trimmed by 1 base and 2 bases, with 6 bases remaining between them. The CDR3 is 13 residues long. Here the CDR3 reads CASSLVGTYEQYF. The CDR3 region has the DNA TGTGCCAGCAGCTTAGTCGGAACCTACGAGCAGTACTTC. The entire variable domain, with the rest obtained from reference TRBV7-9 and TRBJ2-7, is as follows: DTGVSQNPRHKITKRGQNVTFRCDPISEHNRLYWYRQTLGQGPEFLTYFQNEAQLEKSRLLSDRFSAERPKGSFSTLEIQRTEQGDSAMYLCASSLVGTYEQYFGPGTRLTVT.